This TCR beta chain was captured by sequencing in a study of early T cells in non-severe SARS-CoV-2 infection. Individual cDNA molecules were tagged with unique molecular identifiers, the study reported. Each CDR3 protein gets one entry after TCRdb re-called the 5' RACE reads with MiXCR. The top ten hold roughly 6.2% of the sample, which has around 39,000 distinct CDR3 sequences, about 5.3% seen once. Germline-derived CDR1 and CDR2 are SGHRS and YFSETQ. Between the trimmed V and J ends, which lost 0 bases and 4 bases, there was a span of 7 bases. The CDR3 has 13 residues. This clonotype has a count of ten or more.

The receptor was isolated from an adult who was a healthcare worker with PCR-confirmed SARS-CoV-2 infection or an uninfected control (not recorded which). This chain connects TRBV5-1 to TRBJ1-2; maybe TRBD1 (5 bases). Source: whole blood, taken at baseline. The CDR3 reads CASSLEGSYGYTF. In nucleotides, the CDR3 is TGCGCCAGCAGCTTGGAGGGGTCCTATGGCTACACCTTC.